The source of this T cell receptor (beta chain) is a study of cytomegalovirus exposure and HLA in healthy donors. Overall study findings and caveats: Later on, an analysis tied over 15,000 TCR beta sequences to HLA alleles at 0.05 false discovery rate.

Germline V CDR1 and CDR2: GTSNPN, SVGIG (reference sequence). The length of the CDR3 is 12 residues. Unmatched junction bases numbered 2, after V lost 2 bases and J lost 4 bases. The PCR made use of 60 Vbeta and 13 Jbeta primers. Here immunoSEQ multiplex PCR was the method, and the copy in TCRdb shows in-frame clones only, minus some. In the table there are about 190,000 clones, 81% of which are singletons. A remark on this clone: Its antigen is currently unknown. This CDR3 is also generated by other DNA sequences in the sample.

Sequenced material: PBMCs. The receptor's source is a woman in her late teens or twenties in good health and CMV-seropositive. V is TRBV30 and J is TRBJ2-7; 7 positions match TRBD1. The CDR3 spells CAWSRGRYEQYF. The DNA of the CDR3 is TGTGCCTGGAGTAGGGGGCGGTACGAGCAGTACTTC.